This note documents a single T cell receptor (beta chain) sequence. Its antigen remains unknown. The CDR3 is 16 amino acids. The V end was cut by 6 bases, the J end by 6 bases, with 23 bases between. The germline CDR1 and CDR2 sequences are MDHEN and SYDVKM. Assay used: immunoSEQ multiplex PCR; TCRdb lists only in-frame clones, some missing. The sample carries around 100,000 clones, about 90% recorded once. These data originate in a study of graft-versus-host responses after intestinal transplantation. The sequencing here drew on unstimulated CD4+ T cells sorted from spleen or lymph node cells, taken before transplant. This TCR was sampled from a human donor who was the organ donor for an intestinal transplant. The chain combines TRBV28 with TRBJ2-5; maybe TRBD2 (7 bases). The CDR3 protein is CASRTPYGGADKTQYF. Here the CDR3 DNA reads TGTGCCAGCAGGACCCCTTATGGGGGGGCCGATAAGACCCAGTACTTC. The entire variable domain, with the rest obtained from reference TRBV28 and TRBJ2-5, is as follows: DVKVTQSSRYLVKRTGEKVFLECVQDMDHENMFWYRQDPGLGLRLIYFSYDVKMKEKGDIPEGYSVSREKKERFSLILESASTNQTSMYLCASRTPYGGADKTQYFGPGTRLLVL.